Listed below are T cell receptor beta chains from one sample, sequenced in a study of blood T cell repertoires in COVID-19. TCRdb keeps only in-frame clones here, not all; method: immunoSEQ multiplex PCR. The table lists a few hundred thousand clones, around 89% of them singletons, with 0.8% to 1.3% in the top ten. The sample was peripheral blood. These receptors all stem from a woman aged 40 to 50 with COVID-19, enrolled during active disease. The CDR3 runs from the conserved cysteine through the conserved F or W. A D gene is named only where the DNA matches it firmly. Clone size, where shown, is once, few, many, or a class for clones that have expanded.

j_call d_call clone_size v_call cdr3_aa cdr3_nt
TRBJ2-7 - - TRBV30 CAWSGAGGDYEQYF TGTGCCTGGAGTGGTGCGGGTGGGGACTACGAGCAGTACTTC
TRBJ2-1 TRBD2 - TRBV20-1 CSASDSSGRIKYNEQFF TGCAGTGCTAGTGACTCTAGCGGGAGGATTAAGTACAATGAGCAGTTCTTC
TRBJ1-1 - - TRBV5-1 CASSGELNTEAFF TGCGCCAGCAGCGGGGAGCTTAACACTGAAGCTTTCTTT
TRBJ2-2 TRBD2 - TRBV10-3 CAISDPGTSGRTGELFF TGTGCCATCAGTGATCCCGGGACTAGCGGGAGGACCGGGGAGCTGTTTTTT
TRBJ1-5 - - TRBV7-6 CASSARARGGGNQPQHF TGTGCCAGCAGCGCAAGAGCCAGGGGCGGAGGCAATCAGCCCCAGCATTTT
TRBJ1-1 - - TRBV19 CASSMSGGVNTEAFF TGTGCCAGTAGTATGTCGGGCGGGGTGAACACTGAAGCTTTCTTT
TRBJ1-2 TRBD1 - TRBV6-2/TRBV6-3 CASSEDRVVIYGYTF TGTGCCAGCAGCGAAGACAGGGTGGTTATTTATGGCTACACCTTC
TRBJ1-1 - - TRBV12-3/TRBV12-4 CASSLSGNFQAFF TGTGCCAGCAGTTTATCAGGGAATTTCCAAGCTTTCTTT
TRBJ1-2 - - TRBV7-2 CASSSGSLNYGYTF TGTGCCAGCAGCTCCGGGTCTCTTAACTATGGCTACACCTTC
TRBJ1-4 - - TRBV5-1 CASSLAGRDEKLFF TGCGCCAGCAGCTTGGCGGGGAGGGATGAAAAACTGTTTTTT
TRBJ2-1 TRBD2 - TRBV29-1 CSVETRGVFDEQFF TGCAGCGTTGAAACCCGGGGGGTTTTCGATGAGCAGTTCTTC
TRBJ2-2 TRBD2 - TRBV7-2 CASSLERSGGAVTGELFF TGTGCCAGCAGCTTAGAGCGGAGCGGGGGGGCCGTCACCGGGGAGCTGTTTTTT
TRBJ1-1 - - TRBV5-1 CASSLGPGNTEAFF TGCGCCAGCAGCTTGGGTCCGGGGAACACTGAAGCTTTCTTT
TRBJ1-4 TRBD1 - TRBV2 CASSPGTGRRHNEKLFF TGTGCCAGCAGCCCCGGGACAGGCCGAAGACATAATGAAAAACTGTTTTTT
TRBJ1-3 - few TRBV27 CASRQYSSNTIYF TGTGCCAGCAGACAGTATTCTTCAAACACCATATATTTT
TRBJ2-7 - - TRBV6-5 CASSPPSSYEQYF TGTGCCAGCAGTCCCCCGAGCTCCTACGAGCAGTACTTC
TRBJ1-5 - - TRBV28 CASSFDPGGNQPQHF TGTGCCAGCAGTTTCGACCCGGGTGGCAATCAGCCCCAGCATTTT
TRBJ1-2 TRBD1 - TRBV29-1 CSVTGGTGGYTF TGCAGCGTTACAGGGGGTACGGGTGGCTACACCTTC
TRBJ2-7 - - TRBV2 CASSTQQGVGHEQYF TGTGCCAGCAGTACACAACAGGGTGTCGGGCACGAGCAGTACTTC
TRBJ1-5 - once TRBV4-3 CASSQVLSDNQPQHF TGCGCCAGCAGCCAAGTTTTGAGCGACAATCAGCCCCAGCATTTT